This T cell receptor (beta chain) was sequenced during a study of T cells in Graves' hyperthyroidism and ophthalmopathy. Whole-study results and caveats: Most expanded thyroid clonotypes above 0.001 also appeared in blood. Classification by a 13 V-J model distinguished ophthalmopathy from stable hyperthyroidism. The model identified upcoming ophthalmopathy a median 6.5 months ahead of onset.

CDR3 size: 12 residues. Looked up from germline, CDR1 is MNHEY and CDR2 is SVGAGI. V dropped 3 bases and J dropped 7 bases, with 9 bases sitting between them. This clonotype turned up a few times. The antigen is unknown. With a much larger clone just one base away, this may be a read error. The CDR3 ends on some other residue instead of the conserved phenylalanine or tryptophan, so this is likely a read error. Authors of the study amplified TCR beta CDR3 regions from RNA transcripts. The TCR CDR3 was amplified in a first-round RT-PCR using the HTBI primer set. MiXCR, run by TCRdb on the multiplex PCR reads, gives a single entry per CDR3 protein. The sample lists fewer than 650,000 distinct CDR3 sequences, roughly 14% occurring once.

The chain is built from TRBV6-5 and TRBJ1-1; D remains ambiguous. The TCR originated in a woman in her forties with Graves' ophthalmopathy. Sequencing was carried out using blood. Here the CDR3 DNA reads TGTGCCAGCAGTTATGCGGGAATTGAAGCTTTCGTT. This sequence encodes CASSYAGIEAFV.